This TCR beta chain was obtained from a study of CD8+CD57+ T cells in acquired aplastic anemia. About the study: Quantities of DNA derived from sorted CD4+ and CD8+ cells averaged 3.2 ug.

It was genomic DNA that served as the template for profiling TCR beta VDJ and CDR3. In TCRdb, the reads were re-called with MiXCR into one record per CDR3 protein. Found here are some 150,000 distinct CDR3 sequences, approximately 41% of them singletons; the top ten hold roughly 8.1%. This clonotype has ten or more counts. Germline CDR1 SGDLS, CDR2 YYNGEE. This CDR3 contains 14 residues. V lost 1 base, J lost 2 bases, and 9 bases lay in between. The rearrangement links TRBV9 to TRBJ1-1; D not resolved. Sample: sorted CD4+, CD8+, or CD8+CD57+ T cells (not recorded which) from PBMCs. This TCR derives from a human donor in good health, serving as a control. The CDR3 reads CASSVNPGNTEAFF. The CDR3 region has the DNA TGTGCCAGCAGCGTAAATCCGGGAAACACTGAAGCTTTCTTT.